The 16 T cell receptor beta chains given below trace back to one sample, sequenced in a study of blood T cell repertoires in COVID-19. Assay: immunoSEQ multiplex PCR; the TCRdb copy retains only in-frame clones and omits some. This table has roughly 110,000 clones, 85% to 90% appearing once. The source material was peripheral blood. These receptors all come from a woman between 50 and 59 years old with acute or convalescent COVID-19.

V is TRBV5-3 and J is TRBJ2-7; tentatively, D is TRBD1 (8 bases). TRBV5-3 is given ORF status, its function remaining uncertain. The CDR3 runs 15 residues. V was pared by 2 bases and J by 6 bases, with 18 bases between. The CDR3 spells CARSFSDRGGREQYF. In nucleotides, the CDR3 is TGTGCCAGAAGCTTCTCCGACAGGGGAGGGCGCGAGCAGTACTTC.

V and J are TRBV11-2 and TRBJ1-4; D perhaps matches TRBD1 (5 bases). Trimming removed 0 bases from V and 5 bases from J, with 13 bases in between. CDR1 is SGHAT, CDR2 FQNNGV, per germline. CDR3 length: 16 amino acids. DNA of the CDR3: TGTGCCAGCAGCTTAGATCAGGAGGGGATAAATGAAAAACTGTTTTTT. Translation: CASSLDQEGINEKLFF.

The chain is built from TRBV10-1 and TRBJ2-3; possible D gene TRBD2, 6 bases. Germline V gene sequence: CDR1 WNHNN, CDR2 SYGVQD (reference sequence). This CDR3 has 16 residues. V dropped 0 bases and J dropped 2 bases, with 12 bases sitting between them. The chain's CDR3 is CASSESRRGFTDTQYF. CDR3 bases: TGCGCCAGCAGTGAGTCGCGGCGGGGTTTCACAGATACGCAGTATTTT.

The chain couples TRBV10-3 to TRBJ1-1, with D perhaps TRBD1 (5 bases). Trimming left V 2 bases short and J 3 bases short, with 13 bases between. Germline loops: CDR1 ENHRY, CDR2 SYGVKD. The CDR3 loop spans 15 amino acids. CDR3 coding DNA: TGTGCCATCAGTGAGGCCTTAACAGGCTACACTGAAGCTTTCTTT. This translates into CAISEALTGYTEAFF.

The chain employs TRBV18 and TRBJ1-6, with 7 nucleotides matching TRBD1. The J segment lost 9 bases and the V segment lost 2 bases, leaving 1 base of the junction unmatched. This CDR3 is built from 13 residues. Germline-derived CDR1 and CDR2 are KGHSH and LQKENI. This CDR3 reads CASSPGTASPLHF. In DNA, the CDR3 is TGTGCCAGCTCACCAGGGACAGCTTCACCCCTCCACTTT.

The chain recombines TRBV5-6 with TRBJ2-1; TRBD1 might be the D (6 bases). Germline loops: CDR1 SGHDT, CDR2 YYEEEE. Trimming removed 1 base at V and 8 bases at J, with 10 bases between. The CDR3 is made up of 13 amino acids. The CDR3 DNA reads as TGTGCCAGCAGCTTGTACAGGGTCGATGAGCAGTTCTTC. The encoded protein is CASSLYRVDEQFF.

The chain couples TRBV28 to TRBJ1-1; 8 bases line up with TRBD1. In germline, CDR1 is MDHEN, CDR2 SYDVKM. The V segment lost 1 base and the J segment 5 bases; nucleotides outside the gene matches: 9. The CDR3 is made up of 16 amino acids. The CDR3 sequence: CASSLSGLQGATEAFF. Here the CDR3 DNA reads TGTGCCAGCAGTTTATCAGGTCTTCAGGGGGCAACTGAAGCTTTCTTT.

This chain joins TRBV4-1 and TRBJ1-5, with 7 bases identical to TRBD1. This CDR3 has 16 residues. Germline CDR1 and CDR2: MGHRA and YSYEKL. V gave up 3 bases and J gave up 0 bases; unmatched junction bases: 5. CDR3 amino acids: CASSQVQGSSNQPQHF. Written as DNA, the CDR3 is TGCGCCAGCAGCCAGGTACAGGGGTCTAGCAATCAGCCCCAGCATTTT.

The V and J genes are TRBV4-2 and TRBJ2-1, with 8 bases that match TRBD2. Losses at the gene ends were 4 bases for V and 0 bases for J; bases not matched to a gene: 5. From germline, CDR1 is LGHNA and CDR2 YNFKEQ. This CDR3 is 16 amino acids long. Written as DNA, the CDR3 is TGTGCCAGCAGCCCAACTAGCGGAATCTCCTACAATGAGCAGTTCTTC. Amino acids: CASSPTSGISYNEQFF.

The genes are TRBV2 and TRBJ2-5; tentatively, D is TRBD1 (6 bases). The V gene's germline CDR1 is SNHLY and CDR2 FYNNEI. The CDR3 contains 13 residues. Trimming left V 9 bases short and J 2 bases short, with 13 bases between. CDR3 DNA: TGTGCCAGTGAAAGACAGGTGCAAGAGACCCAGTACTTC. It encodes CASERQVQETQYF.

This clone was recorded only once. The rearrangement uses TRBV28 and TRBJ1-1; D is ambiguous. The germline V and J ends were trimmed by 8 bases and 5 bases, with 12 bases remaining between them. The CDR3 runs to 12 residues. Germline V lookup: CDR1 MDHEN, CDR2 SYDVKM. The CDR3 loop reads CASLGIATEAFF. The CDR3 DNA reads as TGTGCCAGCCTCGGGATCGCGACTGAAGCTTTCTTT.

A single count supports this clone. The CDR3 region is CASSEPGRGTEAFF. The DNA of the CDR3 is TGTGCCAGCAGTGAACCCGGCCGGGGCACTGAAGCTTTCTTT. The V and J genes are TRBV2 and TRBJ1-1, with D uncertain. CDR3 length: 14 residues. V lost 2 bases and J lost 4, with 11 bases in between. Germline CDR1 SNHLY, CDR2 FYNNEI.

This chain links TRBV3-1 (or the pseudogene TRBV3-2) with TRBJ2-2; TRBD2 might be the D (5 bases). Germline V lookup: CDR1 LGHDT, CDR2 YNNKEL (reference sequence). Trimming shortened V by 0 bases and J by 1 base, and 12 bases separated the two germline ends. The CDR3 is made up of 17 amino acids. The CDR3 DNA sequence: TGTGCCAGCAGCCAAGAATGGAGGCGTCTGAACACCGGGGAGCTGTTTTTT. Residues: CASSQEWRRLNTGELFF.

The sample holds one count of this clone. The J gene is TRBJ1-1, the V gene TRBV7-9; D is unclear. Trimming removed 8 bases at V and 0 bases at J, with 13 bases between. The germline V gene encodes CDR1 SEHNR and CDR2 FQNEAQ (reference sequence). CDR3 length: 14 residues. CDR3 nucleotide sequence: TGTGCCAGCGATGGCAGTCTCATGAACACTGAAGCTTTCTTT. Translating gives CASDGSLMNTEAFF.

The V gene is TRBV27, the J gene TRBJ2-1, with D tentatively TRBD2 (7 bases). Trimming pared 3 bases from V and 10 bases from J, leaving 19 bases between. This CDR3 comprises 15 residues. Germline values: CDR1 MNHEY, CDR2 SMNVEV (reference sequence). The CDR3 nucleotides are TGTGCCAGCAGTTTTGGGGGCGGGGGCGCAGGAGAGCAGTTCTTC. It specifies CASSFGGGGAGEQFF.

The chain joins TRBV7-2 to TRBJ2-7; 8 nucleotides agree with TRBD1. In germline, CDR1 is SGHTA, CDR2 FQGNSA. Losses at the gene ends were 5 bases for V and 2 bases for J; bases not matched to a gene: 5. CDR3 size: 14 residues. CDR3 DNA sequence: TGTGCCAGCAGCCCTCGGACAGGGACCTACGAGCAGTACTTC. It codes for CASSPRTGTYEQYF.